This T cell receptor beta chain came from a study of shared T cell receptors in the human thymus. Trimming at V came to 8 bases and at J to 1 base, leaving 8 bases not matched to a gene. The V gene's germline CDR1 is SNHLY and CDR2 FYNNEI. This CDR3 has 14 amino acids. The protocol was immunoSEQ multiplex PCR, while the TCRdb copy is restricted to in-frame clones and leaves out a portion. Of around 67,000 clones listed, about 95% were seen once; the top ten hold less than 0.04%. The sequence came from a human donor. The specimen sequenced was thymocytes. The rearrangement links TRBV2 to TRBJ2-7, with 7 bases that match TRBD1. CDR3 residues: CASSTTGHSYEQYF. The CDR3 region has the DNA TGTGCCAGCTCCACGACAGGGCATTCCTACGAGCAGTACTTC.